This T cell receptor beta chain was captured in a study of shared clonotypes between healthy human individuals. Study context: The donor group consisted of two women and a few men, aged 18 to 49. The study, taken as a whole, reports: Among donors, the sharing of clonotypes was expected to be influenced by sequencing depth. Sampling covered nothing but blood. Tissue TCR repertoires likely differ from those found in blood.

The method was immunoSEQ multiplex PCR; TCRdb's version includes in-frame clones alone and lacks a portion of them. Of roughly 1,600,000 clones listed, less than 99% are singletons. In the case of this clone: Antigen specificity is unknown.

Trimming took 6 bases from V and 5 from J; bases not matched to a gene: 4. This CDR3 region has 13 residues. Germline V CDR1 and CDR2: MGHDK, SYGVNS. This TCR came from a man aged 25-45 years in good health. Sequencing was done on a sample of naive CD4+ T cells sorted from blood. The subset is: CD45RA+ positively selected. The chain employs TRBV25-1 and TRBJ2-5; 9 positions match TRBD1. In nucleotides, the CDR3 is TGTGCCAGCAGACAGGGGGCCCCGGAGACCCAGTACTTC. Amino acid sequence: CASRQGAPETQYF. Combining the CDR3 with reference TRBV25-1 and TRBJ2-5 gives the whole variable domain EADIYQTPRYLVIGTGKKITLECSQTMGHDKMYWYQQDPGMELHLIHYSYGVNSTEKGDLSSESTVSRIRTEHFPLTLESARPSHTSQYLCASRQGAPETQYFGPGTRLLVL.